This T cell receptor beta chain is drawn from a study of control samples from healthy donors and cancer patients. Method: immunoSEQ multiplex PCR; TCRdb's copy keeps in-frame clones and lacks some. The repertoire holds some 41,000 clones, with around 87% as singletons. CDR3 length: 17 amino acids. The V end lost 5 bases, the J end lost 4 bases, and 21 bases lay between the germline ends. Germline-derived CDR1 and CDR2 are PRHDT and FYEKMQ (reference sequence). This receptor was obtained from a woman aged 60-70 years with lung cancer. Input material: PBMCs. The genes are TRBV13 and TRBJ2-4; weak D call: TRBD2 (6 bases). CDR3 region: CASSPSRSLEGKNIQYF. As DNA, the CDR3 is TGTGCCAGCAGCCCATCGCGGAGCCTGGAGGGGAAAAACATTCAGTACTTC.